This entry concerns a single TCR beta chain. The antigen is undetermined. The data belong to a study of OX40 agonist ivuxolimab in advanced cancers. Study results and caveats: Antigens targeted by the expanded peripheral T cells were not determined.

Data came from immunoSEQ multiplex PCR; TCRdb stores just in-frame clones and leaves some out. This sample has about 77,000 clones; 80% to 90% occur once, and the top ten carry 5.5% to 6.5%. A history of autoimmune disease or systemic immunosuppression excluded patients. This clonotype originated in an adult with an advanced solid tumor such as melanoma, head and neck, liver or kidney cancer. The sample in question was CD4+ or CD8+ T cells sorted from blood, obtained in a trial of the OX40 agonist ivuxolimab.

This CDR3 reads CASRVGTGGGQPQHF. The CDR3 nucleotides read TGTGCCAGCAGGGTCGGGACAGGTGGGGGTCAGCCCCAGCATTTT. The chain employs TRBV2 and TRBJ1-5; 8 nucleotides agree with TRBD1. CDR1 is SNHLY and CDR2 is FYNNEI in the germline V gene. CDR3 length: 15 amino acids. V was pared by 6 bases and J by 6 bases, with 10 bases of the junction left unmatched.